This TCR beta chain was retrieved from a study of blood T cell repertoires in COVID-19. Study-wide context: Sites across the United States, Italy and Spain contributed samples from acute and convalescent COVID-19. PBMCs, B-cell-depleted T cells, or T cells were the source of the cDNA or gDNA that made up the material.

The CDR3 runs 14 residues. V was clipped by 4 bases and J by 2 bases; unmatched bases: 4. The germline V gene has CDR1 SGHAT and CDR2 FQNNGV. Sequencing was performed with immunoSEQ multiplex PCR; in TCRdb, only in-frame clones are kept and a portion is missing. The sample includes approximately 46,000 clones, around 83% of them seen just once. The rearrangement uses TRBV11-2 and TRBJ2-5; TRBD1 matches 7 bases. This TCR came from a human donor in a cohort sampled during active COVID-19. Material: peripheral blood. The CDR3 coding sequence is TGTGCCAGCAGCTCCTGGGACAGTCAAGAGACCCAGTACTTC. Its translation is CASSSWDSQETQYF. Complete variable domain (other parts from reference TRBV11-2 and TRBJ2-5): EAGVAQSPRYKIIEKRQSVAFWCNPISGHATLYWYQQILGQGPKLLIQFQNNGVVDDSQLPKDRFSAERLKGVDSTLKIQPAKLEDSAVYLCASSSWDSQETQYFGPGTRLLVL.